The rows below give T cell receptor beta chains drawn from one sample of a study of a mutant IDH1 vaccine in newly diagnosed glioma. Sequencing was performed with immunoSEQ multiplex PCR; in TCRdb, only in-frame clones are kept and a portion is missing. Of tens of thousands of clones listed, around 82% were seen once; the top ten hold approximately 12%. Their antigen targets remain unknown. Source: PBMCs, taken from a glioma patient whose treatment included an IDH1 peptide vaccine. Every receptor here comes from a young man with glioma. The CDR3 runs from the conserved cysteine through the conserved F or W. Only some rows state a clone size, as once, few, many or a class for expanded clones.

few,TRBV30,CAWSRQSGGYTF
-,TRBV7-9,CASSERGVASGPTGELFF
-,TRBV9,CASSLRQGLGGTEAFF
-,TRBV2,CASSEAVAGNTIYF
-,TRBV27,CASSLSGVQPQHF
-,TRBV4-3,CASSPEGQGPYGYTF
-,TRBV5-1,CASSSNQGRGGTEAFF
-,TRBV6-5,CASTLRGANYGYTF
once,TRBV5-6,CASSSGTSGPYEQYF
-,TRBV27,CASGAKGGTGNTIYF